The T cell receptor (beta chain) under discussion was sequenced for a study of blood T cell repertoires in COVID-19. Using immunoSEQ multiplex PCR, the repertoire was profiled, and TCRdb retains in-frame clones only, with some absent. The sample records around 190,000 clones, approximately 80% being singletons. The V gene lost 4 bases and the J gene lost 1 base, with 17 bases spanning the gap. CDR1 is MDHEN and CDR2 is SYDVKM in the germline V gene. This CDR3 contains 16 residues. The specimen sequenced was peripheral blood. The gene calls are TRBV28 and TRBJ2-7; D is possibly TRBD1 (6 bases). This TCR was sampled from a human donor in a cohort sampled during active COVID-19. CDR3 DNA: TGTGCCAGCAGTTCGGTACCTCCCAGGGGATCCTACGAGCAGTACTTC. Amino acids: CASSSVPPRGSYEQYF.